This TCR beta chain came from a study of T cell clonotyping in hematopoietic cell transplantation. Overall study results and limits: Broader posttransplant TCR repertoire diversity was predicted by graft donor and pretransplant recipient Inverse Simpson Index values. After transplant, recipient diversity fell while pathologically expanded clonotypes grew through day 180.

The time point here: recipient sample about 28 days before transplant, after cytoreduction. Blood collection times were about day -28 and days 30, 100, 180 posttransplant. On this clone itself: What it recognizes is unknown.

Some clones are missing from TCRdb's copy, which holds only in-frame ones; the method was immunoSEQ multiplex PCR. The sample has approximately 26,000 clones, roughly 91% seen once. The CDR3 runs to 12 residues. Germline CDR1 reads MDHEN; CDR2 reads SYDVKM. V was cut by 6 bases and J by 6 bases, with 8 bases left in between. The V call is TRBV28, the J call TRBJ2-2; D gene ambiguous. The material sequenced was peripheral blood mononuclear cells, taken before stem cell transplant. This TCR derives from a man aged 45-65 years with acute myeloid leukemia. Some clones in this sample may be carry-over from other donors' samples. The CDR3 is CASSYTPGELFF. The CDR3 nucleotides are TGTGCCAGCAGCTATACGCCCGGGGAGCTGTTTTTT.